Listed below are T cell receptor beta chains from one sample, sequenced in a study of shared clonotypes between healthy human individuals. Only in-frame clones appear in the TCRdb table, and some are missing; sequencing was by immunoSEQ multiplex PCR. Among 1.6 million or so clones, roughly 98.5% were seen once, and the ten largest hold about 0.4%. The sequencing sample was made of naive CD4+ T cells sorted from blood. These receptors came from a man in his thirties or forties in good health. CDR3s include the opening cysteine and the closing phenylalanine or tryptophan.

j_gene | v_gene | CDR3aa
TRBJ2-5 | TRBV2 | CASRAYLQGWETQYF
TRBJ2-1 | TRBV18 | CASSETSVSYNEQFF
TRBJ1-5 | TRBV5-6 | CASSFGDRGTQPQHF
TRBJ2-4 | TRBV6-1 | CASSGGLAGYIQYF
TRBJ2-1 | TRBV7-9 | CASSLGALAGGPYNEQFF
TRBJ2-7 | TRBV7-2 | CASSRPPGQLSIRYF
TRBJ2-7 | TRBV6-5 | CASRESFEQYF
TRBJ2-1 | TRBV9 | CASSVETGGRYNEQFF
TRBJ2-7 | TRBV6-1 | CASMRWDSYEQYF
TRBJ2-5 | TRBV10-3 | CAIRRGHTNQETQYF
TRBJ2-2 | TRBV18 | CASSPRFEIGELFF
TRBJ2-3 | TRBV5-5 | CASSLLQGADTQYF
TRBJ2-7 | TRBV28 | CASSLRQGTYEQYF
TRBJ2-7 | TRBV9 | CASSVSPTGYEQYF
TRBJ2-1 | TRBV10-3 | CAIRQQLAGVHEQFF
TRBJ1-5 | TRBV28 | CASSLLNRGSNQPQHF
TRBJ2-1 | TRBV30 | CACPGTYNEQFF
TRBJ2-1 | TRBV5-1 | CASSFMTSGAGNEQFF
TRBJ2-1 | TRBV5-4 | CASSLLSGRAEQFF
TRBJ2-2 | TRBV18 | CASSTTGVLAGITGELFF
TRBJ1-4 | TRBV28 | CASGRVNEKLFF
TRBJ2-5 | TRBV6-5 | CASTQRGVGTQYF
TRBJ2-1 | TRBV5-6 | CASSQEQGYEQFF
TRBJ1-4 | TRBV10-1 | CAQGSIVLDEKLFF
TRBJ1-5 | TRBV19 | CASYGQGSNQPQHF
TRBJ2-5 | TRBV7-2 | CASQPGPQETQYF
TRBJ2-7 | TRBV5-1 | CASSLKDSLGEQYF
TRBJ2-3 | TRBV5-1 | CASSGSDSDTQYF
TRBJ2-7 | TRBV15 | CATSRPGAGGYEQYF
TRBJ1-4 | TRBV15 | CATRRQGATNEKLFF
TRBJ1-4 | TRBV5-5 | CASSSGGSTNEKLFF
TRBJ2-1 | TRBV5-1 | CASSSTGGSYNEQFF
TRBJ2-2 | TRBV2 | CASRQLASNTGELFF
TRBJ2-1 | TRBV30 | CACGRLYNEQFF
TRBJ2-2 | TRBV10-3 | CAINAREGPTSGELFF
TRBJ2-7 | TRBV4-3 | CASSQADSTRQYF